The 7 T cell receptor beta chains below were found in one sample sequenced in a study of shared clonotypes between healthy human individuals. Generated by immunoSEQ multiplex PCR, the TCRdb table keeps only in-frame clones and is missing some. The sample shows some 1 million clones, 60% to 80% of them seen only once. The sample taken for sequencing was memory CD4+ T cells sorted from blood. The sample's subset: CD45RA-negative fraction. The receptors shown here come from a man aged 18 to 30 in good health.

V usage is TRBV27 and J usage is TRBJ2-7; D perhaps matches TRBD1 (6 bases). This CDR3 has 13 residues. Germline V lookup: CDR1 MNHEY, CDR2 SMNVEV (reference sequence). Trimming left V 5 bases short and J 1 base short, with 9 bases between. This chain's CDR3 is CASSGQNSYEQYF. The CDR3 DNA sequence: TGTGCCAGCAGTGGACAGAATTCCTACGAGCAGTACTTC.

Only one count was recorded for this clone. This chain uses TRBV4-2 with TRBJ2-7; tentative D call: TRBD2 (6 bases). The CDR3 is 15 amino acids. Between the trimmed V and J ends, which lost 4 bases and 3 bases, there was a span of 16 bases. Germline-derived CDR1 and CDR2 are LGHNA and YNFKEQ. For the CDR3, the DNA is TGTGCCAGCAGCCGATGGTCGGGGGAAGGCTACGAGCAGTACTTC. As protein: CASSRWSGEGYEQYF.

This clone was observed a handful of times. The chain uses TRBV19 and TRBJ2-3; 8 positions match TRBD2. In germline, CDR1 is LNHDA, CDR2 SQIVND (reference sequence). This CDR3 has 15 amino acids. The trim removed 5 bases at V and 3 bases at J, leaving 7 bases unmatched. The CDR3 protein is CASSASGRDTDTQYF. CDR3 nucleotides: TGTGCCAGTAGTGCGAGCGGGAGAGATACAGATACGCAGTATTTT. The variable domain in full, completed from reference TRBV19 and TRBJ2-3, reads DGGITQSPKYLFRKEGQNVTLSCEQNLNHDAMYWYRQDPGQGLRLIYYSQIVNDFQKGDIAEGYSVSREKKESFPLTVTSAQKNPTAFYLCASSASGRDTDTQYFGPGTRLTVL.

About this clone: A much more abundant neighbour one base away suggests this may be a read error. The chain recombines TRBV21-1 with TRBJ1-5; TRBD1 was called by the table and not checked on the DNA. TRBV21-1 is a recognized pseudogene. CDR3 length equals 14 residues. CDR3 sequence (DNA): TGTGCCAGCAGGACGGACAGGGCCGTTCGGCCCCAGCATTTT. It specifies CASRTDRAVRPQHF.

The J gene is TRBJ2-3, the V gene TRBV19; TRBD2 agrees at 8 bases. The V segment lost 6 bases and the J segment 4 bases; nucleotides outside the gene matches: 12. The CDR3 extends over 16 amino acids. Germline V lookup: CDR1 LNHDA, CDR2 SQIVND (reference sequence). The DNA for the CDR3 is TGTGCCAGTAGACCCCCCGGGAGGGCGGCGGCAGATACGCAGTATTTT. Translated, it gives CASRPPGRAAADTQYF.

On this clone itself: The junction shows a germline mismatch at one end, possibly a read error. The same CDR3 also results from other DNA sequences found in this sample. The rearrangement joins TRBV7-2 to TRBJ2-5; D is unresolved. The CDR3 loop spans 13 amino acids. Germline values: CDR1 SGHTA, CDR2 FQGNSA. CDR3 in amino acids: CASSLELQETQYF. The DNA of the CDR3 is TGTGCCAGCAGTTTAGAGTTACAAGAGACCCAGTACTTC.

The V gene is TRBV5-4, the J gene TRBJ2-7; 8 bases fit TRBD1. The V and J ends lost 3 bases and 5 bases, in that order; junction bases with no gene match: 10. This CDR3 contains 15 residues. Germline lookup yields CDR1 SGHNT and CDR2 YYREEE (reference sequence). The CDR3 sequence is CASSSNGRGLDEQYF. The CDR3 coding sequence is TGTGCCAGCAGCTCTAACGGCAGGGGGCTAGACGAGCAGTACTTC.